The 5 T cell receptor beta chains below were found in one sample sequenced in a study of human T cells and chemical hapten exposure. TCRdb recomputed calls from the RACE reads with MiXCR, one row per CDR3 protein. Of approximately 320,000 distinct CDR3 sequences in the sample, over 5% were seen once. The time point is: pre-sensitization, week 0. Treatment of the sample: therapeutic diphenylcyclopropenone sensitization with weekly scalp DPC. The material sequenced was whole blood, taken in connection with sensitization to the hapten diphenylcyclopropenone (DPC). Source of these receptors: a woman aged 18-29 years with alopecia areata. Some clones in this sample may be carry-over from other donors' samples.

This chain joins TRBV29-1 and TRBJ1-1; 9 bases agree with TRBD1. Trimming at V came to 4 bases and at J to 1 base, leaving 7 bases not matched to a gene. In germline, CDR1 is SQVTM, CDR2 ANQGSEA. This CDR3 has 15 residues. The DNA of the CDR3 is TGCAGCGTTGCCCCCGGGACAGGGACGAACACTGAAGCTTTCTTT. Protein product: CSVAPGTGTNTEAFF.

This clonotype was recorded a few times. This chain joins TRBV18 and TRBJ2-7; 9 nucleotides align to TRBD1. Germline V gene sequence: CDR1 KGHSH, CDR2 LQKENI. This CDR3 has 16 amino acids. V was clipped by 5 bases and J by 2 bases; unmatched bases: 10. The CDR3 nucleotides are TGTGCCAGCTCATCCCAGACAGGGGGGTTTGCCTACGAGCAGTACTTC. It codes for CASSSQTGGFAYEQYF. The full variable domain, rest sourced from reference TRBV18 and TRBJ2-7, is NAGVMQNPRHLVRRRGQEARLRCSPMKGHSHVYWYRQLPEEGLKFMVYLQKENIIDESGMPKERFSAEFPKEGPSILRIQQVVRGDSAAYFCASSSQTGGFAYEQYFGPGTRLTVT.

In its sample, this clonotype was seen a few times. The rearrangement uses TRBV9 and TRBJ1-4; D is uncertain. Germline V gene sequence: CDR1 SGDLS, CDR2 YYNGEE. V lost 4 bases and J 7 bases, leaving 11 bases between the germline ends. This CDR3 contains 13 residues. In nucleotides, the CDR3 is TGTGCCAGCAGCTCTCCCCTTACTGAAAAACTGTTTTTT. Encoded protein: CASSSPLTEKLFF.

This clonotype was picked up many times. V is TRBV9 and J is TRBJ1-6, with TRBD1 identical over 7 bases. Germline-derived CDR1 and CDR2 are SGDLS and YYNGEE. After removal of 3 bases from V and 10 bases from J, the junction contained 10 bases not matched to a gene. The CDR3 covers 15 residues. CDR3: CASSDGQVGESPLHF. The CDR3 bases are TGTGCCAGCAGCGACGGACAGGTAGGGGAATCACCCCTCCACTTT.

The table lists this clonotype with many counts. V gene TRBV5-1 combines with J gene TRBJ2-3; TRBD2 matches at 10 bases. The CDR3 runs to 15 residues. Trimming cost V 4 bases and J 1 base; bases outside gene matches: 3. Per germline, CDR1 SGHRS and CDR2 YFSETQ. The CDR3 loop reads CASSPGTSGTDTQYF. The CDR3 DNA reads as TGCGCCAGCAGCCCCGGGACTAGCGGCACAGATACGCAGTATTTT.